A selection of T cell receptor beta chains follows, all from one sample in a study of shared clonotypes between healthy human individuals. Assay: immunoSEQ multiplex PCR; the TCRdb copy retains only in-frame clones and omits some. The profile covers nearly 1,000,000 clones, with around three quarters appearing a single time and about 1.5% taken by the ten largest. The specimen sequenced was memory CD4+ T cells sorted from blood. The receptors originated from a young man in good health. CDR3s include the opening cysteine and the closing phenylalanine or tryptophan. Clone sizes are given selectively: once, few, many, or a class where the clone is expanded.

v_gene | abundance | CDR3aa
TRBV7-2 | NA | CASSSERTYNEQFF
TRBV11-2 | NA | CASSQGLNQPQHF
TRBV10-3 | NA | CAISENRGRSGTGELFF
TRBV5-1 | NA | CASSLAGGISYNEQFF
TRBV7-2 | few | CASSLKSGEQYF
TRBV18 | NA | CASSPLQGVKETQYF
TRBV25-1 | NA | CASSESGQGAWDEQFF
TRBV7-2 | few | CASSLGLDWGSEQFF
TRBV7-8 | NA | CASSHDTLFNEKLFF
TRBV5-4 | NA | CASTMTSGTYNEQFF
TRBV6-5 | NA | CASSYSPGSGANVLTF
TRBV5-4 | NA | CASSQQGNTEAFF
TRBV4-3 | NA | CASSQDWQGNSPLHF
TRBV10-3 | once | CAISEFMGRLPQHF
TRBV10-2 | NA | CASRKDEKLFF
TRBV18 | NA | CASSPRQGLEKLFF